This T cell receptor beta chain appears in the sequencing data of a study of T cell changes during pregnancy in multiple sclerosis. TCRdb's copy holds only in-frame clones and misses some; the assay was immunoSEQ multiplex PCR. Seen here are approximately 12,000 clones, 86% observed once, and the top ten hold around 15%. There are 14 residues in the CDR3. CDR1 and CDR2 (germline): SGHRS, YFSETQ. J was trimmed by 3 bases and V by 4 bases; bases with no gene match: 3. The material sequenced was CD8+ T cells from peripheral blood mononuclear cells, taken in the second trimester of pregnancy. This clonotype was obtained from a female donor in good health, enrolled as a control in a pregnancy study. This rearrangement joins TRBV5-1 to TRBJ1-1, with 10 bases aligning to TRBD1. The CDR3: CASSDRGPYTEAFF. The CDR3 region has the DNA TGCGCCAGCAGCGACAGGGGGCCATACACTGAAGCTTTCTTT.